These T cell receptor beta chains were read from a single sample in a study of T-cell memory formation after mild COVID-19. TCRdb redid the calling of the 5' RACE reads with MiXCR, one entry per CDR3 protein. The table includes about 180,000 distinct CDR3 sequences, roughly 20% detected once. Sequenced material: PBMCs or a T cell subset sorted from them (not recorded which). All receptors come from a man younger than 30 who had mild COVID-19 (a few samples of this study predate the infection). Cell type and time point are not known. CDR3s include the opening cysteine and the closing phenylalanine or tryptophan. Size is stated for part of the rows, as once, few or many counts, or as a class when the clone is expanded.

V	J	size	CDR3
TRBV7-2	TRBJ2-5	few	CASSRQSAGQETQYF
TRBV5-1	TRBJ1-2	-	CASSLGGRRGGYGYTF
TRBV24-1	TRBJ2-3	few	CATGDPRSQYF
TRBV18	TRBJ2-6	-	CASSPLQAGLRGANVLTF
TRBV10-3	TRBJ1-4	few	CAIKGSATNEKLFF
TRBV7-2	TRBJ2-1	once	CASSFERGNEQFF
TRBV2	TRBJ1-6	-	CASSEVAGGNSPLHF
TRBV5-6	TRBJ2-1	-	CASSPPEGHSFFF
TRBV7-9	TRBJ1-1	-	CASSPWAEAFF
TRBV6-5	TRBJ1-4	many	CASSYSTGGMKILVF
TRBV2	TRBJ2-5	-	CASRKQETQYF
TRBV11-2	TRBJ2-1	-	CASSSPLAGGLNEQFF
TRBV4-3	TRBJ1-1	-	CASSQVYSQDHQAFF
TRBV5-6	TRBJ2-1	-	CASSRLVHEQFF
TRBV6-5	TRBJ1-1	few	CASSKWGGRNTEAFF
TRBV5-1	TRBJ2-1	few	CASSQDSSYNEQFF
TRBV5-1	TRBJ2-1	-	CASSPLAGDSYNEQFF
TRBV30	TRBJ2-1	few	CAWSVGPSSYNEQFF
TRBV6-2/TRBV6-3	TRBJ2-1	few	CASTTSRWGGLDEQFF
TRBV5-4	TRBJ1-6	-	CASWKREDNSPLHF
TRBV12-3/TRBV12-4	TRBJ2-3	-	CASTPPGLAVSSTDTQYF
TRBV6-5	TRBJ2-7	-	CASSREGGASSYEQYF
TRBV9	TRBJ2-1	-	CASSVGLTPGEQFF
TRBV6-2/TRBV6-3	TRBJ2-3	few	CASSSRTGDTDTQYF
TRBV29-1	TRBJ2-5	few	CSATRGSAGETQYF
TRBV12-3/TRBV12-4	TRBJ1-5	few	CASSLAYRQPQHF
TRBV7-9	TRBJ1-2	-	CASSLQDNYGYTF
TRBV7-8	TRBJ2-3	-	CASTSVEARGTDTQYF
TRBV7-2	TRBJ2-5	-	CASSLAPRGAVKTQYF
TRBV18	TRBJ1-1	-	CASSTRALENTEAFF
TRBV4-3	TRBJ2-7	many	CASSQEVSGGTYEQYF
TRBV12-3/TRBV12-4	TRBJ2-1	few	CASRTGGTISYNEQFF
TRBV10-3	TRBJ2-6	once	CAIRGTGGSASGANVLTF
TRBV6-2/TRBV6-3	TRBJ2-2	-	CASGRVELFF
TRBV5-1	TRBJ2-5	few	CASSRRSETQYF
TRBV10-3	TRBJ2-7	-	CAIRGGIEQYF
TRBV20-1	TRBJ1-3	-	CSASQGAGGNTIYF
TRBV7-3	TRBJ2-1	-	CASSPLRDYNEQFF
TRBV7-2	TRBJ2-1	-	CASSALPGLYNEQFF
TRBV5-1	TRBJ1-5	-	CASRRDTQGNQPQHF
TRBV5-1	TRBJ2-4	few	CASSLASGLYQGNIQYF
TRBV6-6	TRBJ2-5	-	CASSYSQVPGETQYF
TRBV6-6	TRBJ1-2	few	CASSYDRGGYTF
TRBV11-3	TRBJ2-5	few	CASSLGTAREETQYF
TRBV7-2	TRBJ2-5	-	CASSPGPQETQYF
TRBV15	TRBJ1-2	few	CATSRGRGLNYGYTF
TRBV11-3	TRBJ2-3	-	CASSLEGLGDTQYF